There are many counts of the clone carrying this TCR beta chain. BIOMED2 TRB-A/B primer pools were used in multiplex TRB PCR. Each CDR3 protein gets one entry after TCRdb re-called the multiplex PCR reads with MiXCR. The table shows approximately 5,200 distinct CDR3 sequences, with 20% occurring only once. Each TRB amplification used about 230-550 ng of genomic DNA from blood. This entry comes from a study of T and B cells in COVID-19 patients. CDR3 length: 13 amino acids. V was shortened by 6 bases and J by 5 bases, with 11 bases between the two germline ends. CDR1 MNHNS and CDR2 SASEGT come from the germline V gene.

This rearrangement joins TRBV6-1 to TRBJ1-5, with D possibly matching TRBD1 (5 bases). Sequenced: blood. The origin of this receptor is a human donor who had recovered from COVID-19. The CDR3 region has the DNA TGTGCCAGCAGGGGGGAGGGGTATCAGCCCCAGCATTTT. Translation gives CASRGEGYQPQHF.